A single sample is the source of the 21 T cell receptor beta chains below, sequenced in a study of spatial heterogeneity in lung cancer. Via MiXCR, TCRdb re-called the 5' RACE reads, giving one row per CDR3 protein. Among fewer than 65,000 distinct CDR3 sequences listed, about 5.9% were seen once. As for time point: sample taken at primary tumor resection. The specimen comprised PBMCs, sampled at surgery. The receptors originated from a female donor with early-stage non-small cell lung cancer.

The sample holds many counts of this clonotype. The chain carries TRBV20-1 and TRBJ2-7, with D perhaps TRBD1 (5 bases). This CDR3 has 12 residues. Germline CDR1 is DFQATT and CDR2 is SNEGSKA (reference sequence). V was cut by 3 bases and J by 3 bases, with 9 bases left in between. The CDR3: CSASWQGYEQYF. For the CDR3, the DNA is TGCAGTGCTAGTTGGCAGGGCTACGAGCAGTACTTC.

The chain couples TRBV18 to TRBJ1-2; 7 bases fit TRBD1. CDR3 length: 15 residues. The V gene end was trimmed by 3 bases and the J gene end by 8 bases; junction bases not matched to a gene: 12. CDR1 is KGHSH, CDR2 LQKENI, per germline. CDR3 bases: TGTGCCAGCTCACCTGTGGGACAGCCGATGGAGGGCTACACCTTC. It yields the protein CASSPVGQPMEGYTF.

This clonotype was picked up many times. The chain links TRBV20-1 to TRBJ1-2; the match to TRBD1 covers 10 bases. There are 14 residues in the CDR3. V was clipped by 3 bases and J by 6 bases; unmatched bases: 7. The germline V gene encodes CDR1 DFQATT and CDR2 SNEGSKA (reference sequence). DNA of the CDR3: TGCAGTGCTAGTGAAACCGGGACAGGGGATGGCTACACCTTC. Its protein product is CSASETGTGDGYTF.

The CDR3 DNA sequence: TGTGCCAGCAGCCGTACAACAGGGCAGATTGAAAAACTGTTTTTT. Translation: CASSRTTGQIEKLFF. The chain carries TRBV3-1 and TRBJ1-4; TRBD1 might be the D (6 bases). CDR3 length equals 15 residues. CDR1 LGHDT and CDR2 YNNKEL come from the germline V gene (reference sequence). Trimming left V 4 bases short and J 7 bases short, with 16 bases between.

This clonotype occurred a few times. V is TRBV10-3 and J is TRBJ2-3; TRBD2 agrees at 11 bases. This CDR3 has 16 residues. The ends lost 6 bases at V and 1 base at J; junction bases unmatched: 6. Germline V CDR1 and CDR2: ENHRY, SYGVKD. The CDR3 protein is CAIRDSGGAGTDTQYF. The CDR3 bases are TGTGCCATCAGGGATAGCGGGGGGGCGGGCACAGATACGCAGTATTTT.

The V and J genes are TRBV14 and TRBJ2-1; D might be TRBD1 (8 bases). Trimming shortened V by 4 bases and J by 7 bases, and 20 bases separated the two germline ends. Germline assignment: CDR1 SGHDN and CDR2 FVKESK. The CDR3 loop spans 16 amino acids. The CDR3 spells CASSRGQGAGDNEQFF. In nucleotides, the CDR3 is TGTGCCAGCAGCCGCGGACAGGGTGCGGGGGATAATGAGCAGTTCTTC.

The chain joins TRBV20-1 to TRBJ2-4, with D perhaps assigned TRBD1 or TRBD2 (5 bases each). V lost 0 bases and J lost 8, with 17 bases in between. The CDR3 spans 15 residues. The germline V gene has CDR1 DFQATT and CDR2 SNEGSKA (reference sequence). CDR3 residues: CSAREQGTAPDIQYF. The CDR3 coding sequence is TGCAGTGCTAGAGAACAAGGGACGGCACCGGACATTCAGTACTTC.

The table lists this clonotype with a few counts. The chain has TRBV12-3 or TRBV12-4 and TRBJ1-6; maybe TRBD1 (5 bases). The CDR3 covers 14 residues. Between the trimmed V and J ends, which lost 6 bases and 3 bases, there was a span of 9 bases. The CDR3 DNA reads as TGTGCCAGCAGCAGGACACACTATAATTCACCCCTCCACTTT. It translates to CASSRTHYNSPLHF.

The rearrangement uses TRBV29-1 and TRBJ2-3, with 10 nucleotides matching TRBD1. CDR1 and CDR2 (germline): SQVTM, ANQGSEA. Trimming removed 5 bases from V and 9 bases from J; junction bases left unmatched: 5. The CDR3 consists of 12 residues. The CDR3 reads CSVMGQGRTQYF. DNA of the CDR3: TGCAGCGTTATGGGACAGGGGAGGACGCAGTATTTT.

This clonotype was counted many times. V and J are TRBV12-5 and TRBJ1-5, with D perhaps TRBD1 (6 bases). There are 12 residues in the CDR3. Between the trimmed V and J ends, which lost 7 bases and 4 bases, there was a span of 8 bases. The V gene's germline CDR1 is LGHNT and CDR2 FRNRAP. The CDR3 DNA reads TGTGCTAGTGCAGGGGAGAATCAGCCCCAGCATTTT. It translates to CASAGENQPQHF.

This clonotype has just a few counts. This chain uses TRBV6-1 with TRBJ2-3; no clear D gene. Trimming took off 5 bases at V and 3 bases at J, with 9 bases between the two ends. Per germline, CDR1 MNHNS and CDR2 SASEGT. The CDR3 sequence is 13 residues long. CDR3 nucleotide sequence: TGTGCCAGCAGTTCGTGGATTACAGATACGCAGTATTTT. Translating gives CASSSWITDTQYF.

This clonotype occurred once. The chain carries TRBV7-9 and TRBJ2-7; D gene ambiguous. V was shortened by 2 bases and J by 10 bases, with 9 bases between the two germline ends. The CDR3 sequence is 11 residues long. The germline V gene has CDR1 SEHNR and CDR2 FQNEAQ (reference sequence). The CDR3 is CASSLSPDQYF. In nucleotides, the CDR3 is TGTGCCAGCAGCTTAAGTCCCGACCAGTACTTC.

The CDR3 reads CASSLRGQGDEKLFF. The CDR3 coding sequence is TGTGCCAGCAGTTTAAGGGGACAGGGTGATGAAAAACTGTTTTTT. The V and J genes are TRBV12-3 or TRBV12-4 and TRBJ1-4, with 9 bases aligning to TRBD1. V was clipped by 2 bases and J by 6 bases; unmatched bases: 4. The CDR3 has 15 residues.

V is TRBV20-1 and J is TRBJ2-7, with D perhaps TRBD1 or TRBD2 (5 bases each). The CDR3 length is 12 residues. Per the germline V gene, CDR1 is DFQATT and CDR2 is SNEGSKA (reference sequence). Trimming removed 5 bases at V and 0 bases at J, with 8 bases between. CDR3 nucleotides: TGCAGTGCTGGGGACCTCTCCTACGAGCAGTACTTC. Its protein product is CSAGDLSYEQYF.

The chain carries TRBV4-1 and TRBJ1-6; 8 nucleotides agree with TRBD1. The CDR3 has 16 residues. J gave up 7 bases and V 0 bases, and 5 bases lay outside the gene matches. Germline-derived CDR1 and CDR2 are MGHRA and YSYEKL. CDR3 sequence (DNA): TGCGCCAGCAGCCAAGATCTCCAGGGGGCCAATTCACCCCTCCACTTT. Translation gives CASSQDLQGANSPLHF.

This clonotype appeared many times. The chain's CDR3 is CASSKIVEPGDPYEQYF. CDR3 sequence (DNA): TGTGCCAGCAGCAAAATAGTAGAACCAGGGGACCCCTACGAGCAGTACTTC. The chain combines TRBV21-1 with TRBJ2-7; TRBD1, as called in the table, went unchecked against the DNA. TRBV21-1 is a pseudogene. The CDR3 has 17 residues.

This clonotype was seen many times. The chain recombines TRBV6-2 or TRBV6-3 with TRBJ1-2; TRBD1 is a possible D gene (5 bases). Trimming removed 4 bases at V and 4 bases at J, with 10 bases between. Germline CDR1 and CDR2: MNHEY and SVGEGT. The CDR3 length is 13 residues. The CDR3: CASSSDSPYGYTF. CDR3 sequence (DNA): TGTGCCAGCAGTTCCGACAGCCCCTATGGCTACACCTTC.

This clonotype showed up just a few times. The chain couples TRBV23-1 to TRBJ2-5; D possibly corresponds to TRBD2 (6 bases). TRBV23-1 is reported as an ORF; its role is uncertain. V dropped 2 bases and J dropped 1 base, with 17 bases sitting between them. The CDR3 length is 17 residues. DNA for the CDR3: TGCGCCAGCAGTCAAAAGGGAGGTGTACAGGCCCAAGAGACCCAGTACTTC. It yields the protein CASSQKGGVQAQETQYF.

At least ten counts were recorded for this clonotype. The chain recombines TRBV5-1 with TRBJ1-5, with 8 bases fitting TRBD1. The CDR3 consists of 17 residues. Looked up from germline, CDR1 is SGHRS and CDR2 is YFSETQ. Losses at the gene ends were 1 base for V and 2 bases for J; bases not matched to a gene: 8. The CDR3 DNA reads TGCGCCAGCAGCTTGATCCCGACAGGGGAGGGCAATCAGCCCCAGCATTTT. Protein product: CASSLIPTGEGNQPQHF.

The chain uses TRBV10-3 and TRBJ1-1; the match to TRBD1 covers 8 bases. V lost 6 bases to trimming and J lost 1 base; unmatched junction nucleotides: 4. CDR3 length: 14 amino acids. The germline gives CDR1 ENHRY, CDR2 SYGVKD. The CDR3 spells CAIRYRGENTEAFF. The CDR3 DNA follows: TGTGCCATCAGATACAGGGGGGAGAACACTGAAGCTTTCTTT.

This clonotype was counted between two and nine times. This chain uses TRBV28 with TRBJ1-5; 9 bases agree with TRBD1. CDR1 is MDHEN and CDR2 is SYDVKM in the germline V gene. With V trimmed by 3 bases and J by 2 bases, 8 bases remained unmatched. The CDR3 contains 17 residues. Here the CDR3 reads CASSLYPRTGGNQPQHF. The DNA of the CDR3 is TGTGCCAGCAGTTTGTATCCCAGGACAGGGGGCAATCAGCCCCAGCATTTT.